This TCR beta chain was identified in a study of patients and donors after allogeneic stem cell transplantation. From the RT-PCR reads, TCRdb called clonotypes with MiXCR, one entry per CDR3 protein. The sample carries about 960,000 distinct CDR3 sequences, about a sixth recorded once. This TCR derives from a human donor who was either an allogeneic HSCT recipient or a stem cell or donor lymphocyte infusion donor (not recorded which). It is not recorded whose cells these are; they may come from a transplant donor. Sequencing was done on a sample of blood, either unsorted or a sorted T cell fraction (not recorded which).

CDR3 region: CASSFGQGDNQPQHF. DNA for the CDR3: TGTGCCAGCAGCTTCGGACAGGGGGACAATCAGCCCCAGCATTTT. The chain is built from TRBV7-9 and TRBJ1-5; 10 nucleotides line up with TRBD1. The CDR3 length is 15 residues. Trimming at V came to 3 bases and at J to 3 bases, leaving 2 bases not matched to a gene. Germline lookup yields CDR1 SEHNR and CDR2 FQNEAQ (reference sequence).